This TCR beta chain comes out of a study of PD-L1 blockade in urothelial cancer. Whole-study context: Every 3 weeks, patients received intravenous atezolizumab 1,200 mg, beginning 2014. Investigators checked blood 3 weeks (second dose) and 6 weeks after treatment start.

Trimming removed 5 bases at V and 2 bases at J, with 13 bases between. The V gene's germline CDR1 is SGHDT and CDR2 YYEEEE. The CDR3 length is 14 residues. Sequencing used immunoSEQ multiplex PCR; TCRdb keeps in-frame clones, though not all of them. The profile shows approximately 100,000 clones, roughly 84% of them singletons. Sequences were derived from PBMCs, sampled around atezolizumab (anti-PD-L1) treatment. This TCR was recovered from a middle-aged man with urothelial cancer. The chain uses TRBV5-6 and TRBJ2-5; a possible D gene is TRBD1 (6 bases). CDR3 nucleotide sequence: TGTGCCAGCAGGACTCCAGGGGTTCAAGAGACCCAGTACTTC. This translates into CASRTPGVQETQYF. The full variable domain, rest sourced from reference TRBV5-6 and TRBJ2-5, is DAGVTQSPTHLIKTRGQQVTLRCSPKSGHDTVSWYQQALGQGPQFIFQYYEEEERQRGNFPDRFSGHQFPNYSSELNVNALLLGDSALYLCASRTPGVQETQYFGPGTRLLVL.